The 9 T cell receptor beta chains given below trace back to one sample, sequenced in a study of CD4 T cells in relation to SARS-CoV-2 and coronaviruses. Unexposed donor CD4+ T cells date from about 2011-2019, before the COVID-19 pandemic. The cells were cultured for over eight days before CD4+ T cells were isolated. No antigen has been assigned to these receptors. The assay was immunoSEQ multiplex PCR, and TCRdb's table has in-frame clones only and misses some. This table has 10,000 or so clones, roughly 82% appearing once. The sequencing sample was made of CD4+ T cells from PBMCs, cultured in vitro. The origin of the receptors is a human donor in good health.

The V and J genes are TRBV7-9 and TRBJ1-2, with TRBD1 as a possible D gene (6 bases). V lost 1 base and J 6 bases, leaving 12 bases between the germline ends. There are 14 residues in the CDR3. Germline CDR1 is SEHNR and CDR2 is FQNEAQ (reference sequence). This chain's CDR3 is CASSLDGGANGYTF. CDR3 sequence (DNA): TGTGCCAGCAGCTTAGATGGGGGGGCTAATGGCTACACCTTC.

The genes are TRBV7-2 and TRBJ1-4; perhaps TRBD1 as D (5 bases). CDR1 SGHTA and CDR2 FQGNSA come from the germline V gene. V shed 4 bases and J shed 4 bases, with 10 bases lying between them. The CDR3 is 14 residues long. The CDR3 here is CASSSGLLNEKLFF. DNA of the CDR3: TGTGCCAGCAGCTCGGGACTGCTTAATGAAAAACTGTTTTTT.

This clone has just one count. The genes are TRBV3-1 (or the pseudogene TRBV3-2) and TRBJ2-3; TRBD1 agrees at 9 bases. With 10 bases clipped from V and 1 base from J, the junction kept 6 bases outside the gene matches. Germline V gives CDR1 LGHDT, CDR2 YNNKEL (reference sequence). The CDR3 loop spans 14 amino acids. The CDR3 region is CAISRDRGTDTQYF. DNA of the CDR3: TGTGCCATTTCCCGGGACAGGGGCACAGATACGCAGTATTTT.

This clone was seen only once. The chain employs TRBV2 and TRBJ1-1; no firm D call. Germline V gene sequence: CDR1 SNHLY, CDR2 FYNNEI. V lost 7 bases, J lost 0 bases, and 9 bases lay in between. The CDR3 covers 13 residues. The CDR3: CASMKGLNTEAFF. The CDR3, as DNA: TGTGCCAGCATGAAGGGATTGAACACTGAAGCTTTCTTT.

The J gene is TRBJ1-1, the V gene TRBV30; 7 nucleotides line up with TRBD1. The CDR3 totals 15 residues. Germline loops: CDR1 GTSNPN, CDR2 SVGIG (reference sequence). The V gene end was trimmed by 2 bases and the J gene end by 1 base; junction bases not matched to a gene: 7. CDR3 amino acids: CAWSQGGEGNTEAFF. The CDR3 region has the DNA TGTGCCTGGAGTCAGGGGGGGGAAGGGAACACTGAAGCTTTCTTT.

This chain uses TRBV12-3 or TRBV12-4 with TRBJ1-4; D call uncertain. The CDR3 is 13 residues long. The V end was cut by 0 bases, the J end by 11 bases, with 10 bases between. CDR3 coding DNA: TGTGCCAGCAGTTTAGCTGAAGTATGGAAACTGTTTTTT. It is translated as CASSLAEVWKLFF.

The V call is TRBV5-1, the J call TRBJ2-3; no firm D call. V shed 4 bases and J shed 2 bases, with 11 bases lying between them. CDR3 length: 14 amino acids. Germline V gene data show CDR1 as SGHRS and CDR2 as YFSETQ. The CDR3 loop is CASSPPPHTDTQYF. The CDR3, as DNA: TGCGCCAGCAGCCCGCCTCCCCACACAGATACGCAGTATTTT.

The chain is built from TRBV18 and TRBJ1-2, with D unclear. The germline V gene encodes CDR1 KGHSH and CDR2 LQKENI. CDR3 length equals 15 residues. Trimming left V 0 bases short and J 1 base short, with 9 bases between. CDR3 in DNA: TGTGCCAGCTCACCACCGTTCGGAAATAACTATGGCTACACCTTC. This sequence encodes CASSPPFGNNYGYTF.

This chain links TRBV5-1 with TRBJ2-3, with 8 bases aligning to TRBD2. Trimming took 0 bases from V and 4 from J; bases not matched to a gene: 7. CDR3 length: 16 amino acids. Germline V lookup: CDR1 SGHRS, CDR2 YFSETQ. CDR3 bases: TGCGCCAGCAGCTTGGACTCAGCGGGAGCGTCAGATACGCAGTATTTT. Translated, it gives CASSLDSAGASDTQYF.